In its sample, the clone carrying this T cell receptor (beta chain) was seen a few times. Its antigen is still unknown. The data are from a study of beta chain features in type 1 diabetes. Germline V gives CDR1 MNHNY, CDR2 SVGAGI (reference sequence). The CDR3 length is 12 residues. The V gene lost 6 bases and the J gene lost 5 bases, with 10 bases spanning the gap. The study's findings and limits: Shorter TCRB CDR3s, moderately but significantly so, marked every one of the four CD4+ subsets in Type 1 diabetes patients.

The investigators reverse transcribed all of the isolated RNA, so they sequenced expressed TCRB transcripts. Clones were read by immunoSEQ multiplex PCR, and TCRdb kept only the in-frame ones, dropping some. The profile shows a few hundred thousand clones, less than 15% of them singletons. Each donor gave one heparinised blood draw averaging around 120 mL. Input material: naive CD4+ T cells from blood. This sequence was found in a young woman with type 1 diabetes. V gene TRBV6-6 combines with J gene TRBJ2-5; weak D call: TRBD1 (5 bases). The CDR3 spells CASSRVLETQYF. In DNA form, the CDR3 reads TGTGCCAGCAGCAGGGTTCTGGAGACCCAGTACTTC.